The 17 T cell receptor beta chains presented below share a single source sample, sequenced in a study of blood T cell repertoires in COVID-19. Sequencing used immunoSEQ multiplex PCR; TCRdb keeps in-frame clones, though not all of them. The sample records under 300,000 clones, just under 90% being singletons. The sample was PBMCs or T cells enriched from blood (not recorded which). The source of these receptors is a woman aged 55 to 70 who had recovered from COVID-19.

A single count supports this clone. The V call is TRBV5-1, the J call TRBJ2-5; 9 bases are a match to TRBD2. Germline V gene data show CDR1 as SGHRS and CDR2 as YFSETQ. The CDR3 covers 15 residues. After removal of 4 bases from V and 2 bases from J, the junction contained 6 bases not matched to a gene. The CDR3 loop reads CASSTTTSGQETQYF. CDR3 nucleotide sequence: TGCGCCAGCAGCACGACGACTAGCGGACAAGAGACCCAGTACTTC.

The rearrangement joins TRBV11-2 to TRBJ2-1; TRBD1 matches 8 bases. The CDR3 has 13 amino acids. V was clipped by 3 bases and J by 15 bases; unmatched bases: 10. The germline gives CDR1 SGHAT, CDR2 FQNNGV. CDR3 DNA: TGTGCCAGCAGCTTGGGAGATGGGGACAGGAGGTTCTTC. Protein product: CASSLGDGDRRFF.

This clone appeared a few times. This chain uses TRBV7-2 with TRBJ2-3; maybe TRBD2 (6 bases). The CDR3 extends over 18 amino acids. Germline V gene lookup returns CDR1 SGHTA and CDR2 FQGNSA. V gave up 0 bases and J gave up 4 bases, with 20 bases separating them. The CDR3, as DNA: TGTGCCAGCAGCTTAGCGGTGGGGCGGGGCGGGATCTCAGATACGCAGTATTTT. This encodes CASSLAVGRGGISDTQYF.

The chain has TRBV11-3 and TRBJ1-6; D unclear. Germline V gives CDR1 SGHNT, CDR2 YENEEA. The length of the CDR3 is 13 residues. V dropped 2 bases and J dropped 9 bases, with 8 bases sitting between them. The CDR3 loop reads CASSLPVASPLHF. DNA of the CDR3: TGTGCCAGCAGCTTACCGGTAGCTTCACCCCTCCACTTT.

The CDR3 region has the DNA TGCGCCAGCAGCTTAACAAATAGCGGGGTCGGGTCCGAGCAGTACTTC. This gives the protein CASSLTNSGVGSEQYF. This chain uses TRBV5-1 with TRBJ2-7; 8 nucleotides match TRBD2. CDR3 length: 16 amino acids. CDR1 is SGHRS, CDR2 YFSETQ, per germline. The ends lost 2 bases at V and 6 bases at J; junction bases unmatched: 13.

V is TRBV23-1 and J is TRBJ2-3; D may be TRBD1 (5 bases). TRBV23-1 is marked as an open reading frame, function uncertain. V lost 1 base, J lost 1 base, and 21 bases lay in between. The CDR3 is 19 residues long. CDR3 nucleotides: TGCGCCAGCAGTCAATTTGACAGTCGGAACTTTCCGGGCACAGATACGCAGTATTTT. Translation: CASSQFDSRNFPGTDTQYF.

The DNA for the CDR3 is TGTGCCAGCAGCCGTGGGGACACAATCTACGAGCAGTACTTC. Translation gives CASSRGDTIYEQYF. V usage is TRBV4-2 and J usage is TRBJ2-7; D perhaps matches TRBD1 (6 bases). CDR1 and CDR2 (germline): LGHNA, YNFKEQ. Trimming took 4 bases from V and 3 from J, leaving 13 bases between them. This CDR3 contains 14 residues.

This chain joins TRBV28 and TRBJ1-4; TRBD1 aligns across 8 bases. Germline lookup yields CDR1 MDHEN and CDR2 SYDVKM. V lost 8 bases to trimming and J lost 7 bases; unmatched junction nucleotides: 12. There are 15 residues in the CDR3. The CDR3 protein is CASAITGGASEKLFF. In DNA form, the CDR3 reads TGTGCCAGCGCAATTACAGGGGGAGCTAGTGAAAAACTGTTTTTT.

The V gene is TRBV7-9, the J gene TRBJ2-1, with D possibly TRBD1 on 5 matching bases. Trimming shortened V by 0 bases and J by 9 bases, and 9 bases separated the two germline ends. The CDR3 consists of 13 residues. Germline V gene sequence: CDR1 SEHNR, CDR2 FQNEAQ (reference sequence). The CDR3 sequence is CASSLAQGSEQFF. CDR3 coding DNA: TGTGCCAGCAGCTTAGCGCAGGGAAGTGAGCAGTTCTTC.

This sequence joins TRBV19 and TRBJ2-3; 8 bases match TRBD2. Germline CDR1 LNHDA, CDR2 SQIVND (reference sequence). The CDR3 loop spans 19 amino acids. The J segment lost 3 bases and the V segment lost 5 bases, leaving 19 bases of the junction unmatched. In DNA form, the CDR3 reads TGTGCCAGTAGTGCCCTGAGGGGCGGGAGGCCCATAGGTACAGATACGCAGTATTTT. Translating it yields CASSALRGGRPIGTDTQYF.

The CDR3 bases are TGTGCCAGCAGTCGGGCGTCCGGGGGGCTCGGTCAGCCCCAGCATTTT. It is translated as CASSRASGGLGQPQHF. The chain joins TRBV28 to TRBJ1-5; D is perhaps TRBD1 (6 bases). This CDR3 region has 16 residues. The germline CDR1 and CDR2 sequences are MDHEN and SYDVKM. V dropped 5 bases and J dropped 6 bases, with 20 bases sitting between them.

This sequence joins TRBV5-4 and TRBJ1-5; D not resolved. Germline CDR1 reads SGHNT; CDR2 reads YYREEE (reference sequence). The V end was cut by 0 bases, the J end by 0 bases, with 7 bases between. The CDR3 runs to 15 residues. The CDR3 DNA follows: TGTGCCAGCAGCTTGGGTGGAGCTAGCAATCAGCCCCAGCATTTT. As protein: CASSLGGASNQPQHF.

V usage is TRBV4-2 and J usage is TRBJ1-3; 10 positions agree with TRBD1. V was clipped by 3 bases and J by 3 bases; unmatched bases: 8. CDR3 size: 17 residues. The germline gives CDR1 LGHNA, CDR2 YNFKEQ. The CDR3 sequence is CASSQATGGLVGNTIYF. CDR3 bases: TGTGCCAGCAGCCAGGCGACAGGGGGCTTGGTTGGAAACACCATATATTTT.

V is TRBV6-5 and J is TRBJ2-1; perhaps TRBD2 as D (5 bases). Germline assignment: CDR1 MNHEY and CDR2 SVGAGI. CDR3 length equals 14 residues. Trimming took 8 bases from V and 13 from J, leaving 24 bases between them. The CDR3 loop reads CASLLSRGLTNQFF. DNA of the CDR3: TGTGCCAGCCTCCTTAGCCGCGGGCTGACCAATCAGTTCTTC.

CDR3 loop: CAGLDRVERAFF. The CDR3 DNA follows: TGTGCCGGGCTCGACAGGGTCGAGCGAGCTTTCTTT. V usage is TRBV30 and J usage is TRBJ1-1; 7 nucleotides align to TRBD1. The germline V gene has CDR1 GTSNPN and CDR2 SVGIG (reference sequence). This CDR3 has 12 amino acids. V dropped 8 bases and J dropped 10; count of bases not matched to a gene: 13.

The genes are TRBV19 and TRBJ1-5; D unresolved. The V and J ends lost 7 bases and 0 bases respectively, with 13 bases between them. The CDR3 runs 15 residues. Germline CDR1 and CDR2: LNHDA and SQIVND (reference sequence). As DNA, the CDR3 is TGTGCCAGTATTGAAAAGACTAATAGCAATCAGCCCCAGCATTTT. This sequence encodes CASIEKTNSNQPQHF.

The J gene is TRBJ2-2, the V gene TRBV18, with 10 bases fitting TRBD2. The CDR3 extends over 17 amino acids. Germline V gives CDR1 KGHSH, CDR2 LQKENI. The trim removed 5 bases at V and 4 bases at J, leaving 10 bases unmatched. The CDR3 region is CASSTKAGGPGTGELFF. In DNA, the CDR3 is TGTGCCAGCTCAACAAAAGCGGGAGGGCCCGGCACCGGGGAGCTGTTTTTT.